This entry lists 21 T cell receptor beta chains sequenced from one sample in a study of response to subunit inactivated influenza vaccine. Via MiXCR, TCRdb re-called the RT-PCR reads, giving one row per CDR3 protein. This table has 530,000 or so distinct CDR3 sequences, around 13% appearing once. The sequencing here drew on PBMCs from blood, taken 11 to 12 days after vaccination. The receptor set was obtained from a man aged 50 to 59 who received an inactivated influenza vaccine.

This clonotype was counted ten times or more. The chain carries TRBV6-5 and TRBJ2-7; possibly TRBD2 for D (5 bases). The germline CDR1 and CDR2 sequences are MNHEY and SVGAGI. V lost 0 bases and J lost 2, with 8 bases in between. The CDR3 is made up of 14 amino acids. In nucleotides, the CDR3 is TGTGCCAGCAGTTACTCTGGGAGAGCCTACGAGCAGTACTTC. Protein product: CASSYSGRAYEQYF.

V is TRBV6-4 and J is TRBJ2-3; TRBD2 matches 8 bases. This CDR3 contains 17 residues. The J segment lost 10 bases and the V segment lost 0 bases, leaving 15 bases of the junction unmatched. Germline V gene sequence: CDR1 MRHNA, CDR2 SNTAGT. Here the CDR3 reads CASSDSASGYVRRPQYF. CDR3 coding DNA: TGTGCCAGCAGTGACTCGGCTAGCGGGTATGTTAGGAGGCCGCAGTATTTT.

This clonotype was observed a few times. This chain connects TRBV15 to TRBJ1-5; D not certain. This CDR3 has 13 amino acids. Trimming pared 1 base from V and 7 bases from J, leaving 8 bases between. In germline, CDR1 is LNHNV, CDR2 YYDKDF (reference sequence). CDR3 region: CATSRGQVQPQHF. The CDR3 bases are TGTGCCACCAGCAGAGGTCAGGTCCAGCCCCAGCATTTT.

V is TRBV7-6 and J is TRBJ1-5; no clear D. This CDR3 is 13 amino acids long. Germline assignment: CDR1 SGHVS and CDR2 FNYEAQ. Trimming took 4 bases from V and 4 from J, leaving 8 bases between them. The CDR3 spells CASSSMGNQPQHF. DNA for the CDR3: TGTGCCAGCAGCTCAATGGGTAATCAGCCCCAGCATTTT.

V gene TRBV6-2 or TRBV6-3 combines with J gene TRBJ1-2; a possible D gene is TRBD1 (6 bases). Trimming removed 0 bases from V and 3 bases from J, with 17 bases in between. Germline V CDR1 and CDR2: MNHEY, SVGEGT. CDR3 size: 17 residues. The CDR3 sequence is CASSYSMGTLTDYGYTF. Here the CDR3 DNA reads TGTGCCAGCAGTTACTCGATGGGGACACTAACAGACTATGGCTACACCTTC.

Concerning this clonotype: The junction shows a germline mismatch at one end, possibly a read error. The chain links TRBV5-1 to TRBJ2-3, with unresolved D. Germline CDR1 is SGHRS and CDR2 is YFSETQ. CDR3 length equals 16 residues. The CDR3 DNA reads TGCGCCAGCAGCCAAGGTTTCGGCGGCCTCACAGATACGCATTATTTT. It codes for CASSQGFGGLTDTHYF.

V is TRBV15 and J is TRBJ1-1; D is uncertain. The V end was cut by 0 bases, the J end by 3 bases, with 5 bases between. Germline CDR1 is LNHNV and CDR2 is YYDKDF (reference sequence). This CDR3 has 13 residues. The CDR3 here is CATSRDPDTEAFF. DNA of the CDR3: TGTGCCACCAGCAGAGACCCCGACACTGAAGCTTTCTTT.

The gene calls are TRBV20-1 and TRBJ2-7; TRBD1 is a possible D gene (6 bases). The CDR3 has 12 residues. CDR1 and CDR2 from the germline V gene are DFQATT and SNEGSKA (reference sequence). Between the trimmed V and J ends, which lost 3 bases and 8 bases, there was a span of 14 bases. The CDR3 here is CSASGTSLQQYF. The CDR3 DNA follows: TGCAGTGCTAGTGGGACATCGCTACAGCAGTACTTC.

The chain carries TRBV5-6 and TRBJ1-2; D unresolved. V was pared by 0 bases and J by 4 bases, with 13 bases between. CDR1 and CDR2 from the germline V gene are SGHDT and YYEEEE. The CDR3 is 15 amino acids. CDR3 protein: CASSLEQTLIYGYTF. The CDR3 DNA sequence: TGTGCCAGCAGCTTGGAACAGACTCTGATCTATGGCTACACCTTC.

The chain uses TRBV4-3 and TRBJ1-4; 7 bases line up with TRBD1. This CDR3 comprises 15 residues. Germline CDR1 LGHNA, CDR2 YSLEER. V lost 1 base, J lost 5 bases, and 4 bases stayed unmatched. The CDR3 DNA is TGCGCCAGCAGCCAAGCGACAGGGCCCAATGAAAAACTGTTTTTT. It translates to CASSQATGPNEKLFF.

This clonotype was seen only a few times. The V gene is TRBV12-3 or TRBV12-4, the J gene TRBJ1-1; 7 bases are shared with TRBD1. V lost 5 bases, J lost 3 bases, and 9 bases stayed unmatched. CDR3 length: 15 amino acids. The CDR3 region has the DNA TGTGCCAGCAGTCCCAGGGGGGGGGCGGACACTGAAGCTTTCTTT. This encodes CASSPRGGADTEAFF.

This clonotype occurred many times. The chain links TRBV20-1 to TRBJ1-5, with D tentatively TRBD1 (6 bases). Trimming stripped 0 bases from V and 4 bases from J, with 13 bases between. Germline CDR1 DFQATT, CDR2 SNEGSKA (reference sequence). This CDR3 comprises 15 residues. In DNA form, the CDR3 reads TGCAGTGCTAGAGATGCGGGACATTCTAATCAGCCCCAGCATTTT. Amino acids: CSARDAGHSNQPQHF.

This clonotype was found a few times. The rearrangement joins TRBV20-1 to TRBJ1-4; D ambiguous. This CDR3 is built from 14 residues. Trimming shortened V by 3 bases and J by 0 bases, and 8 bases separated the two germline ends. Germline V gene sequence: CDR1 DFQATT, CDR2 SNEGSKA (reference sequence). In DNA, the CDR3 is TGCAGTGCTAGTGAGGCTGCAACTAATGAAAAACTGTTTTTT. Translating gives CSASEAATNEKLFF.

This clonotype was detected many times. The rearrangement links TRBV12-3 or TRBV12-4 to TRBJ2-5; D is undetermined. Trimming removed 7 bases at V and 2 bases at J, with 11 bases between. This CDR3 region has 13 residues. CDR3 region: CASTIAHQETQYF. DNA of the CDR3: TGTGCCAGCACCATCGCACATCAAGAGACCCAGTACTTC.

The J gene is TRBJ2-7, the V gene TRBV5-1, with TRBD1 as a possible D gene (5 bases). Trimming removed 2 bases at V and 2 bases at J, with 14 bases between. The CDR3 is 15 amino acids. Germline V gene lookup returns CDR1 SGHRS and CDR2 YFSETQ. The CDR3: CASSFTGRDPYEQYF. CDR3 sequence (DNA): TGCGCCAGCAGCTTTACGGGCAGGGATCCCTACGAGCAGTACTTC.

This chain uses TRBV4-2 with TRBJ2-1; D call uncertain. The V gene lost 2 bases and the J gene lost 8 bases, with 16 bases spanning the gap. Germline V lookup: CDR1 LGHNA, CDR2 YNFKEQ. The CDR3 sequence is 15 residues long. CDR3 DNA: TGTGCCAGCAGCCAACAGGACGGGTTTGGCGATGAGCAGTTCTTC. This sequence encodes CASSQQDGFGDEQFF.

This clonotype was seen once. V usage is TRBV5-4 and J usage is TRBJ2-3; D unresolved. The CDR3 has 12 residues. V shed 1 base and J shed 9 bases, with 9 bases lying between them. Per germline, CDR1 SGHNT and CDR2 YYREEE (reference sequence). This chain's CDR3 is CASSLMGNTQYF. The CDR3 bases are TGTGCCAGCAGCTTGATGGGGAACACGCAGTATTTT.

This chain uses TRBV4-1 with TRBJ1-5; D ambiguous. V was clipped by 1 base and J by 3 bases, with 10 bases between them. Germline CDR1 and CDR2: MGHRA and YSYEKL. This CDR3 is 15 amino acids long. CDR3 sequence: CASSQVGTHNQPQHF. DNA of the CDR3: TGCGCCAGCAGCCAAGTCGGCACACACAATCAGCCCCAGCATTTT.

This clonotype appeared a few times. V and J are TRBV5-1 and TRBJ2-7, with TRBD2 matching 9 bases. The CDR3 is 15 residues long. CDR1 and CDR2 from the germline V gene are SGHRS and YFSETQ. V was pared by 0 bases and J by 4 bases, with 5 bases of the junction left unmatched. In DNA form, the CDR3 reads TGCGCCAGCAGCTTGGTTGGGACTAGCATGTACGAGCAGTACTTC. Amino acids: CASSLVGTSMYEQYF.

This chain uses TRBV21-1 with TRBJ2-1. TRBV21-1 is an annotated pseudogene. The CDR3 is 11 amino acids. The CDR3 region has the DNA TGTGCCAGCAGCACATACAACGACTGGTTCTTC. Its protein is CASSTYNDWFF.

The chain combines TRBV20-1 with TRBJ2-7; TRBD1 is a possible D gene (6 bases). Germline V gene lookup returns CDR1 DFQATT and CDR2 SNEGSKA (reference sequence). V lost 0 bases and J 9 bases, leaving 12 bases between the germline ends. The CDR3 consists of 12 residues. The CDR3 protein is CSARDPQGWQYF. The CDR3 bases are TGCAGTGCTAGAGATCCTCAGGGGTGGCAGTACTTC.